This is a list of T cell receptor beta chains from one sample in a study of T cells in Graves' hyperthyroidism and ophthalmopathy. TCRdb recomputed calls from the multiplex PCR reads with MiXCR, one row per CDR3 protein. This sample has hundreds of thousands of distinct CDR3 sequences, with around 15% found just once. Sequences were obtained from blood. The source of these receptors is a woman aged 18-29 years with Graves' hyperthyroidism. The CDR3 runs from the conserved cysteine through the conserved F or W. Fields, in order: CDR3 protein, clone size, V gene. Expanded clones get a size class; other rows say once, few or many, or leave the size out.

CASSPDRGYQPQHF | many | TRBV4-3
CASSGGQNTEAFF | many | TRBV3-1
CAWSVQGMGTIYF | few | TRBV30
CASKASGRRKETQYF | many | TRBV28
CASSYDTANYGYTF | - | TRBV7-9
CASSLGVRRSRNEQFF | many | TRBV11-3
CASSGANAQETQYF | - | TRBV10-1
CASKTSGAQNTEAFF | - | TRBV6-1
CASITSLPWAGNTEAFF | many | TRBV7-8
CASSLSLESGSLEETQYF | - | TRBV27
CSARGDSGALSYNEQFF | - | TRBV20-1
CASSRPLGQETQYF | - | TRBV5-1
CASSPIGGTVNTEAFF | few | TRBV6-2/TRBV6-3
CASSPSGIHTDTRYF | many | TRBV28
CATSGLAGMNEQFF | many | TRBV7-2
CASTPGRENEKLFF | few | TRBV19
CSARVRRDSDSGNTIYF | many | TRBV20-1
CASSFASGAFSGEQFF | many | TRBV27
CSVFLDSPSSYEQYF | few | TRBV29-1
CANSEGERDYGYTF | - | TRBV9
CASSGRADVPQHF | many | TRBV18
CASSQQGGRDYEQYF | - | TRBV7-9
CAWMGTRTSNYGGYTF | many | TRBV30
CASSGAGGWEQYF | many | TRBV2
CATRGGGETQYF | - | TRBV6-1
CASRRVTANTEAFF | many | TRBV2
CVSSLRGSEQYF | few | TRBV28
CAWSGLANEQFF | many | TRBV30
CASSSKREGWRTDTQYF | many | TRBV7-2
CASSDLGDPEAFF | few | TRBV2
CASSPGHRDNEKLFF | - | TRBV7-9